This T cell receptor (beta chain) was identified in a study of neurological immune-mediated disorders. From germline, CDR1 is SQVTM and CDR2 ANQGSEA. V was clipped by 7 bases and J by 3 bases; unmatched bases: 8. This CDR3 is 14 amino acids long. The table lists this clonotype with many counts. TCRdb passed the 5' RACE reads through MiXCR, listing each CDR3 protein once. This sample has about 55,000 distinct CDR3 sequences, with over 4% found just once. The TCR was taken from a man between 45 and 60 years old with multiple sclerosis. Input material: PBMCs. This chain connects TRBV29-1 to TRBJ2-3; 9 bases align to TRBD2. The DNA of the CDR3 is TGCAGCGCTCACCCGGGACTAGCAACAGATACGCAGTATTTT. This codes for CSAHPGLATDTQYF.